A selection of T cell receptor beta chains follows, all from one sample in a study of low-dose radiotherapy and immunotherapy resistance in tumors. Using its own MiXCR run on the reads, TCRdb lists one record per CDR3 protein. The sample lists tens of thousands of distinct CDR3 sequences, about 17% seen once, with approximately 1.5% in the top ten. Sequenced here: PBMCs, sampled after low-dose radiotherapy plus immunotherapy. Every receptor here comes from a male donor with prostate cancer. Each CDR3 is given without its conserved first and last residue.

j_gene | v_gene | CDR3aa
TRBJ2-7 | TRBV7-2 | ASSLEVGRPYEQY
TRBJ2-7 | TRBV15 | ATSRGTTGEQY
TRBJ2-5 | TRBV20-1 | SAPRQETQY
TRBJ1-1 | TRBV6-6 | ASSYSVGPGDTEAF
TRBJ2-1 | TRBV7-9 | ASSLGVAGTSGSYGYNEQF
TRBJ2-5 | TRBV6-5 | ASSQTGSLGETQY
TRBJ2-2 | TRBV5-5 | ASSLQFSNTGELF
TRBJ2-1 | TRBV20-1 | SAMRVAGPPEQF
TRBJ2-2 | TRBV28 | ASRPDRWGPNTGELF
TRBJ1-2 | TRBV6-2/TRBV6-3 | ASSSYRGANYGYT
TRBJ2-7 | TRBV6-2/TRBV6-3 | ASSPRAYEQY
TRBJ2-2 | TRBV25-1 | ASRWGTGELF
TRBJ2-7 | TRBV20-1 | SATSGESYEQY
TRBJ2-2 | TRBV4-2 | ASSQDSHWVLF
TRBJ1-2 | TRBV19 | ASTLHGYYGYT
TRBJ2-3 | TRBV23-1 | ASSPRKRRGCTDTQY
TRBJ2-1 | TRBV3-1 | ASSSPLDNEQF
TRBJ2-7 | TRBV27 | ATVAGGTYEQY
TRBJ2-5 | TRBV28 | ASSLWGRGVEGETQY
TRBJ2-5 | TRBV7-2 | ASSLGDRDQETQY
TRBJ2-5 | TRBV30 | AWSVSRASGSGETQY
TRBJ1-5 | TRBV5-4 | ASSLGGAVNQPQH
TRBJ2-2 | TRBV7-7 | ASSDKRYTGELF
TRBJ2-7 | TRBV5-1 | ASSLDGGTGREQY
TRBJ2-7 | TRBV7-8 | ASSFRDSIYEQY
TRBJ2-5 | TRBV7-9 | ASSFPAGGRETQY
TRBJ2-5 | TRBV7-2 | ASSLYIGSQETQY
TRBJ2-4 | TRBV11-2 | ASSTTGERTNIQY
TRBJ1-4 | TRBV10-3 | ATSGATNEKLF
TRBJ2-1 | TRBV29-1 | SVRTETYYNEQF
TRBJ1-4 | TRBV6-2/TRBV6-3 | ASSLGAGLEKLF
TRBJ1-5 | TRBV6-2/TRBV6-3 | ASSYAARTGSNQPQH
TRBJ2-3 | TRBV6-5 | ASSPAGRLTDTQY
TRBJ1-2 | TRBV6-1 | ASSEALDTNYGYT
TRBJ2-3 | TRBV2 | ASRVVLTDTQY
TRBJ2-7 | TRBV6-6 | ASSYPPAGYEQY
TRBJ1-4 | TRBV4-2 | ASSRQGVTNEKLF
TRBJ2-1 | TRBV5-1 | ASSLGYYARGSYNEQF
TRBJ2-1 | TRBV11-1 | ASSSTGLAGGPSNEQF
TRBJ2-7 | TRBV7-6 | ASSASGTGREQY
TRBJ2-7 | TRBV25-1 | ASTRRGDYEQY
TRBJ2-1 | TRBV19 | ASSIEGYNEQF
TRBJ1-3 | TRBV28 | ASSLGPGNTIY
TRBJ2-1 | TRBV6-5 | ASSPLAGVYNEQF
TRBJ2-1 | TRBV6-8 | ASSYRQGYEQF
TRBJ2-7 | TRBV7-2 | ASSSQRLLEQY
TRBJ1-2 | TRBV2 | ASTNQGSNYGYT
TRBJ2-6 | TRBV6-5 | ASSYSQGAGANVLT
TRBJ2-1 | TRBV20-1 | SALRLAGVSSYNEQF
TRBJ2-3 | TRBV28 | ASSETPEVTDTQY
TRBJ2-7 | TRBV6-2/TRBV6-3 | ASSQTTGLAVEQY
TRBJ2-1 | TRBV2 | ASIGPLGNEQF
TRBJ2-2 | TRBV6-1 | ASSEITLRGELF
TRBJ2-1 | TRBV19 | ASSILGSREQF
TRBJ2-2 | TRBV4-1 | ASSQETRDRGNTGELF